This T cell receptor (beta chain) was documented in a study of Ad26.COV2.S vaccination and SARS-CoV-2 variants. Overall study context: Ad26.COV2.S was injected intramuscularly once or twice, 56 days apart. Study-level points and caveats: Substantial response breadth was reportedly seen for spike-specific CD8+ and CD4+ T cells after vaccination. The TCR-based breadth and depth measures might underestimate overall T cell responses.

Only one count was recorded for this clone. Its antigen is unidentified. The CDR3 sequence is 14 residues long. CDR1 is SGHDT and CDR2 is YYEEEE in the germline V gene. The V segment lost 2 bases and the J segment 5 bases; nucleotides outside the gene matches: 1. The method was immunoSEQ multiplex PCR; TCRdb's version includes in-frame clones alone and lacks a portion of them. Counted here are roughly 700,000 clones, more than 80% occurring once; the ten biggest clones make up around 1.4%. Treatment given: about 20 received Ad26.COV2.S at low or high dose, single or two shots; a few received placebo; per-sample allocation not given. Samples analyzed were those drawn on day 63 after the first vaccine or placebo injection.

The gene calls are TRBV5-6 and TRBJ2-1, with 10 bases aligning to TRBD1. The TCR sequence derives from a person aged 18-65 years who received the Ad26.COV2.S COVID-19 vaccine or a placebo. The specimen was peripheral blood, collected in a trial of Ad26.COV2.S vaccine versus placebo. The CDR3 region is CASSFGTGDNEQFF. CDR3 coding DNA: TGTGCCAGCAGCTTCGGGACAGGGGACAATGAGCAGTTCTTC.